This is a list of T cell receptor beta chains from one sample in a study. TCRdb fed the 5' RACE reads into MiXCR, producing one record per CDR3 protein. This table has some 9,200 distinct CDR3 sequences, around 53% appearing once. Sequenced material: Tregs sorted from a lymph node. All receptors derive from a female donor with breast cancer. Each CDR3 is given with its conserved first and last residue. Fields, in order: D gene, V gene, J gene, clone size, CDR3 length, CDR3 DNA, CDR3 protein. D genes are given only for firm matches. Only some rows state a clone size, as once, few, many or a class for expanded clones.

.	TRBV20-1	TRBJ1-4	.	12	TGCAGTGCTGGGACGGGAGACGAAAAACTGTTTTTT	CSAGTGDEKLFF
.	TRBV7-9	TRBJ1-5	.	15	TGTGCCAGCAGCCTTGATGGCCCAGCCGGGCAGCCCCAGCATTTT	CASSLDGPAGQPQHF
.	TRBV4-3	TRBJ2-2	.	16	TGCGCCAGCAGCCCACCCAACCCAGACTTCAACGGGGAGCTGTCTTTT	CASSPPNPDFNGELSF
TRBD2	TRBV6-2/TRBV6-3	TRBJ2-3	.	18	TGTGCCAGCAGTTCTTTGATACTAGCGGGACCCACCGGGGATACGCAGTATTTT	CASSSLILAGPTGDTQYF
.	TRBV20-1	TRBJ1-5	few	15	TGCAGTGCTAGAGATCGGCGGGGTGGTGGGCAGCCCCAGCATTTT	CSARDRRGGGQPQHF
.	TRBV2	TRBJ2-1	.	15	TGTGCCAGCAGTGATTTGGGGGGCGCAGAGAGGGAGCGGTTCTTC	CASSDLGGAERERFF
.	TRBV10-3	TRBJ1-1	once	12	TGTGCCATCAGTGAGTACGGCAGGGAGGCTTTCTTT	CAISEYGREAFF
.	TRBV20-1	TRBJ2-2	.	13	TGCAGTGCTAGAGGACGGAACACCGAAGAGCTGTTTTTT	CSARGRNTEELFF
.	TRBV20-1	TRBJ1-2	few	14	TGCAGTGCTAGTGCCATTCGGGGACCATATGGCTACACCTTC	CSASAIRGPYGYTF
TRBD1	TRBV7-2	TRBJ2-5	.	18	TGTGCCAGCAGCTTAGCGTGGACCAGACAGGGCCTCCAAGAGACCCAGTACTTC	CASSLAWTRQGLQETQYF
.	TRBV4-2	TRBJ2-1	few	12	TGTGCCAGCAGCCCCGGAGGGAATGAGCAGTTCTTC	CASSPGGNEQFF
TRBD2	TRBV20-1	TRBJ2-3	.	15	TGCAGTGCTTATAAAGCGGGGCCGCGGACAGATACGCAGTATTTT	CSAYKAGPRTDTQYF
TRBD2	TRBV28	TRBJ2-1	.	17	TGTGCCAGCAGACCAGCGGGAGTCATACCCGGCAACAATGAGCAGTTCTTC	CASRPAGVIPGNNEQFF
TRBD1	TRBV20-1	TRBJ2-1	few	14	TGCAGTGCCATCCGACAGGGTTTCGGTTGGGGGCAGTTCTTC	CSAIRQGFGWGQFF
.	TRBV12-3/TRBV12-4	TRBJ2-5	few	13	TGTGCCAGCAGTTTATCAGGGGTTGAGACCCAGTACTTC	CASSLSGVETQYF
.	TRBV7-2	TRBJ2-3	.	14	TGTGCCAGCAGCTTAGGCAGAAGCACAGATACGCAGTATTTT	CASSLGRSTDTQYF
.	TRBV4-2	TRBJ2-3	.	15	TGTGCCAGCAGCCAAGTTGGTACCCCCCCAGATACGCAGTATTTT	CASSQVGTPPDTQYF
TRBD1	TRBV6-2/TRBV6-3	TRBJ2-1	.	13	TGTTCCGTCTCCCGGACAGGGGCCGGTGAGCAGTTCTTC	CSVSRTGAGEQFF
.	TRBV20-1	TRBJ2-3	.	14	TGCAGTGCTAGAACCGTGGGAAACACAGATACGCAGTATTTT	CSARTVGNTDTQYF
.	TRBV12-3/TRBV12-4	TRBJ1-1	.	16	TGTGCCAACATCAAACAGGGTGCCATCATGAACACTGAAGCTTTCTTT	CANIKQGAIMNTEAFF
.	TRBV7-9	TRBJ1-1	.	10	TGTGCCAGCAACTTACCCGAAGCTTTCTTT	CASNLPEAFF
.	TRBV20-1	TRBJ2-7	.	14	TGCAGTGCTAGAGATGGCCGTGGGCTCTACGAGCAGTACTTC	CSARDGRGLYEQYF
.	TRBV5-8	TRBJ1-2	.	13	TGTGCCAGCAGCTTACAGGCTAACTATGGCTACACCTTC	CASSLQANYGYTF
.	TRBV4-3	TRBJ2-7	.	13	TGCGCCAGCAGCCAAGAATTGGGATACGAGCAGTACTTC	CASSQELGYEQYF
.	TRBV20-1	TRBJ1-1	.	13	TGCAGTGTTCAAACAGGGTTGAACACTGAAGCTTTCTTT	CSVQTGLNTEAFF
.	TRBV12-3/TRBV12-4	TRBJ1-2	.	12	TGTGCCAGCAGTCCACTTAGTTATGGCTACACCTTC	CASSPLSYGYTF
.	TRBV5-1	TRBJ1-1	few	14	TGCGCCAGCAGATACACACTTACGAACACTGAAGCTTTCTTT	CASRYTLTNTEAFF
TRBD1	TRBV5-1	TRBJ2-1	few	15	TGCGCCAGCAGCATGGACAGGGGCGCCTACAATGAGCAGTTCTTC	CASSMDRGAYNEQFF
TRBD1	TRBV7-8	TRBJ1-1	.	14	TGTGCCAGCAGCGTGGACAGGGGGAACACTGAAGCTTTCTTT	CASSVDRGNTEAFF
.	TRBV20-1	TRBJ2-3	.	12	TGCAGTGCTAGAGTCCGAACAGATACGCAGTATTTT	CSARVRTDTQYF
.	TRBV7-2	TRBJ1-4	.	13	TGTGCCAGCAGCGGCAGTAGGAATGAAAAACTGTTTTTT	CASSGSRNEKLFF
TRBD1	TRBV30	TRBJ1-1	.	14	TGTGCCTGGACCAAACAGGGGGTGAACACTGAAGCTTTCTTT	CAWTKQGVNTEAFF
.	TRBV6-5	TRBJ1-5	.	14	TGTGCCAGCAGTAACGGACGGACTAATCAGCCCCAGCATTTT	CASSNGRTNQPQHF
.	TRBV10-3	TRBJ2-2	.	11	TGTGCCATCAGTGACGTCGGGGAGCTGTTTTTT	CAISDVGELFF
TRBD1	TRBV20-1	TRBJ1-2	.	14	TGCAGTGCGCCGGACAGGCAACGCTTCAATGGCTACACCTTC	CSAPDRQRFNGYTF
.	TRBV6-5	TRBJ1-2	.	15	TGTGCCAGCAGCCGGTACATAAGGGATGATTATGGCTACACCTTC	CASSRYIRDDYGYTF
.	TRBV6-6	TRBJ1-2	.	16	TGTGCCAGCAGTACCCCGACCGCCCCCGTCAACTATGGCTACACCTTC	CASSTPTAPVNYGYTF
.	TRBV5-5	TRBJ2-1	.	14	TGTGCCAGCGGGGGAGCTAATGGGTACAATGAGCAGTTCTTC	CASGGANGYNEQFF
.	TRBV7-2	TRBJ2-5	few	13	TGTGCCAGCAGCTCGGAAGTGGGTCGGACCCAGTACTTC	CASSSEVGRTQYF
.	TRBV12-3/TRBV12-4	TRBJ2-7	.	12	TGTGCCAGCAGTCAACGAGGGTACGAGCAGTACTTC	CASSQRGYEQYF
TRBD2	TRBV20-1	TRBJ2-3	.	16	TGCAGTGCTAGAGGGACTAGCGGAATCGGCACAGATACGCAGTATTTT	CSARGTSGIGTDTQYF